This T cell receptor (beta chain) was profiled in a study of blood T cell repertoires in COVID-19. Study in general: Italy, Spain and the United States were the sources of the convalescent and acute COVID-19 samples.

The germline CDR1 and CDR2 sequences are ENHRY and SYGVKD. The CDR3 contains 15 residues. The trim removed 9 bases at V and 5 bases at J, leaving 10 bases unmatched. Clones were read by immunoSEQ multiplex PCR, and TCRdb kept only the in-frame ones, dropping some. The sample contains approximately 300,000 clones, approximately 82% of which appear only once. Sequencing used peripheral blood. The receptor was derived from a woman aged 45 to 65 with acute or convalescent COVID-19. This chain uses TRBV10-3 with TRBJ1-2; 12 bases match TRBD1. This CDR3 reads CAIHRGTGGRYGYTF. CDR3 coding DNA: TGTGCCATACACCGCGGGACAGGGGGCCGGTATGGCTACACCTTC.